This T cell receptor beta chain is drawn from a study of long-term antiretroviral therapy in people with HIV. Germline V gene data show CDR1 as SEHNR and CDR2 as FQNEAQ (reference sequence). V lost 6 bases and J lost 6, with 17 bases in between. The CDR3 extends over 14 amino acids. Survey level was the resolution at which the v3.0 immunoSEQ assay ran. Profiled with immunoSEQ multiplex PCR; TCRdb holds only in-frame clones, not every one. Of 25,000 to 30,000 clones listed, approximately 93% are singletons. The TCR sequence derives from a man aged 35-49 years with HIV. The specimen was unsorted PBMCs, collected 6.2 years after starting antiretroviral therapy. The chain employs TRBV7-9 and TRBJ1-1; D remains unclear. CDR3 sequence: CASSLLGPEPEAFF. The CDR3 DNA reads TGTGCCAGCAGTTTATTGGGCCCCGAGCCTGAAGCTTTCTTT.